This T cell receptor beta chain originates from a study of response to subunit inactivated influenza vaccine. The study's findings and limits: Authors suggested few new T cells are recruited by each seasonal influenza vaccination.

TCRdb passed the RT-PCR reads through MiXCR, listing each CDR3 protein once. The table includes 650,000 to 800,000 distinct CDR3 sequences, about 14% detected once. Ten or more counts support this clonotype. Antigen unknown. This specimen was PBMCs from blood, taken roughly 2 weeks before vaccination. The sequence came from a man aged 50 to 60 who received an inactivated influenza vaccine.

This CDR3 reads CASSLDSPHEQYF. Written as DNA, the CDR3 is TGTGCCAGCAGCTTGGACAGCCCCCACGAGCAGTACTTC. The rearrangement uses TRBV7-9 and TRBJ2-7; D may be TRBD1 (6 bases). Germline loops: CDR1 SEHNR, CDR2 FQNEAQ (reference sequence). V lost 3 bases and J lost 5, with 11 bases in between. The CDR3 runs 13 residues.